This T cell receptor beta chain is drawn from a study of T cells after yellow fever vaccination. Study details: SMART-Seq v4 Ultra Low Input handled preparation of low-cell-number fractions. Study outcomes and limitations: FACS-sorted repertoires might harbor abundant contaminating clonotypes from the bulk population.

CDR1 and CDR2 from the germline V gene are MNHEY and SVGEGT. V dropped 0 bases and J dropped 6 bases, with 14 bases sitting between them. This CDR3 spans 15 amino acids. In the case of this clonotype: Antigen: not known.

One entry per CDR3 protein, called by TCRdb with MiXCR from the 5' RACE reads. The data show approximately 450,000 distinct CDR3 sequences, about 19% seen once. Source: PBMCs, taken before the yellow fever booster vaccination. J is TRBJ1-2 and V is TRBV6-2 or TRBV6-3, with D maybe TRBD1 (5 bases). This TCR came from a man between 18 and 35 years old who received the YFV17D yellow fever vaccine. CDR3 amino acids: CASSYSIRTPHGYTF. CDR3 bases: TGTGCCAGCAGTTACTCGATAAGGACACCCCATGGCTACACCTTC.